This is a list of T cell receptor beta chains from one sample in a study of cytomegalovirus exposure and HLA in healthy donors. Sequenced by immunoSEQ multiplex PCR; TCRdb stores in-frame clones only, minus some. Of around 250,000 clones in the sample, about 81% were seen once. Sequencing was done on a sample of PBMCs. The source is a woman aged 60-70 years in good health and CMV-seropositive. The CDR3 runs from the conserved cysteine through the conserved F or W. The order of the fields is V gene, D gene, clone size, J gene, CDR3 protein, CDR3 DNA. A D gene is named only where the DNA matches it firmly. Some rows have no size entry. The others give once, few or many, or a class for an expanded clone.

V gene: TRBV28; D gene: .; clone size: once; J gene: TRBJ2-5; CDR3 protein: CASSLSQIQETQYF; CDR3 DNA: TGTGCCAGCAGTTTGTCGCAGATCCAAGAGACCCAGTACTTC
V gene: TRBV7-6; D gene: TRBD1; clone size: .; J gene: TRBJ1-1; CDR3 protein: CASSLGGQEEAFF; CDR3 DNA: TGTGCCAGCAGCTTAGGAGGACAGGAAGAAGCTTTCTTT
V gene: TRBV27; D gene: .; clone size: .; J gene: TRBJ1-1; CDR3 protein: CASSKTTGRQMNTEAFF; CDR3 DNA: TGTGCCAGCAGTAAAACGACAGGCCGGCAAATGAACACTGAAGCTTTCTTT
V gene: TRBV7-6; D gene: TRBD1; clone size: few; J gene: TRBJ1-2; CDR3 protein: CASSLVRTGGGYTF; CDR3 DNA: TGTGCCAGCAGCTTAGTTAGGACAGGTGGTGGCTACACCTTC
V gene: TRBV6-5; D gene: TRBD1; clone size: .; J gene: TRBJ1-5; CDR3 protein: CASSYSTGSNQPQHF; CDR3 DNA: TGTGCCAGCAGTTATTCGACAGGGAGCAATCAGCCCCAGCATTTT
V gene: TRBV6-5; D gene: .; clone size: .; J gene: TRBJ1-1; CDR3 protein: CASSHRGIGAFF; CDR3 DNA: TGTGCCAGCAGTCACCGAGGGATTGGGGCTTTCTTT
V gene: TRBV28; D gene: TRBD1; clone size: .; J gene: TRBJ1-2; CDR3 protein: CASSITRQGAGGYTF; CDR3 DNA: TGTGCCAGCAGTATCACTCGACAGGGGGCAGGTGGCTACACCTTC
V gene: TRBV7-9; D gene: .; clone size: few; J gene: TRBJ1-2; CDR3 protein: CASSSGLGYTF; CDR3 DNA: TGTGCCAGCAGCTCGGGACTCGGCTACACCTTC
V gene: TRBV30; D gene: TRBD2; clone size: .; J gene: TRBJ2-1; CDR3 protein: CAWEGLAGMTNEQFF; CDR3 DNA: TGTGCCTGGGAGGGACTAGCGGGTATGACCAATGAGCAGTTCTTC
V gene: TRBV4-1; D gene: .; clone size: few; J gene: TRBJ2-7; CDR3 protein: CASSQEGGGSYEQYF; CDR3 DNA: TGCGCCAGCAGCCAAGAGGGAGGGGGAAGCTACGAGCAGTACTTC
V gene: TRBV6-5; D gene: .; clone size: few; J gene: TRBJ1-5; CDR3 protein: CASRPTGLGDLPQHF; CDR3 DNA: TGTGCCAGCAGACCCACAGGGCTGGGCGATCTGCCCCAGCATTTT
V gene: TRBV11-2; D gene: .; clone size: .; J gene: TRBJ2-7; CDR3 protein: CASSLVGGRRDSYEQYF; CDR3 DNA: TGTGCCAGCAGCTTAGTAGGGGGGCGGCGGGACAGCTACGAGCAGTACTTC
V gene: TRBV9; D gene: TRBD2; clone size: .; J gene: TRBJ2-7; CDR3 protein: CASSLTGTSAFYEQYF; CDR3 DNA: TGTGCCAGCAGCCTTACCGGGACTAGCGCTTTCTACGAGCAGTACTTC
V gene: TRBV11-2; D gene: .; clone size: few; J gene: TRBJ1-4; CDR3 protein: CASSLDPPGGVANEKLFF; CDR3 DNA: TGTGCCAGCAGCTTAGACCCTCCGGGAGGGGTAGCGAATGAAAAACTGTTTTTT
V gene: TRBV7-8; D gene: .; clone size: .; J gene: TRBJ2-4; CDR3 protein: CASSHTTGPYSGAKNIQYF; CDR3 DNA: TGTGCCAGCAGCCACACGACAGGACCCTATTCGGGGGCCAAAAACATTCAGTACTTC
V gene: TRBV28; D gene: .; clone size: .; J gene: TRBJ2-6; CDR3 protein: CASSSPGSGANVLTF; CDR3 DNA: TGTGCCAGCAGTTCCCCCGGCTCTGGGGCCAACGTCCTGACTTTC
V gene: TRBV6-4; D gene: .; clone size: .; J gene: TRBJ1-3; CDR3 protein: CASSDEGQKDSGNTIYF; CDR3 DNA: TGTGCCAGCAGTGACGAGGGCCAGAAAGACTCTGGAAACACCATATATTTT
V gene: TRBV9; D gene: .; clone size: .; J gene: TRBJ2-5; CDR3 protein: CASSVDLMGRGETQYF; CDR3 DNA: TGTGCCAGCAGCGTAGATTTGATGGGAAGAGGGGAGACCCAGTACTTC
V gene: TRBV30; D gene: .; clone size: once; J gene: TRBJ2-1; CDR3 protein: CAWNTNHNEQFF; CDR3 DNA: TGTGCCTGGAATACTAACCACAATGAGCAGTTCTTC
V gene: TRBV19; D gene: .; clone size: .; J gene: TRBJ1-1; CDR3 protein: CASQQGATEAFF; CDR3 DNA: TGTGCCAGTCAACAGGGAGCGACTGAAGCTTTCTTT
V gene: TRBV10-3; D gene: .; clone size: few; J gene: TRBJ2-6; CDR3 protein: CAISPTVLVWHSGANVLTF; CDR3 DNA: TGTGCCATCAGCCCGACAGTTCTCGTCTGGCACTCTGGGGCCAACGTCCTGACTTTC
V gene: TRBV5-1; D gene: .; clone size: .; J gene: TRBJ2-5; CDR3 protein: CASSLGERKETQYF; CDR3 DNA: TGCGCCAGCAGCTTGGGGGAGCGGAAAGAGACCCAGTACTTC
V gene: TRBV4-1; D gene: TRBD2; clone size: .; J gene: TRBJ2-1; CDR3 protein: CASSHGTSGSLHNEQFF; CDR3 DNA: TGCGCCAGCAGCCATGGGACTAGCGGGAGCCTCCACAATGAGCAGTTCTTC
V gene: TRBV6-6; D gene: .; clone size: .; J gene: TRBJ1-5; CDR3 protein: CASSAAQGGQPQHF; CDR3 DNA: TGTGCCAGCAGTGCCGCCCAGGGAGGTCAGCCCCAGCATTTT
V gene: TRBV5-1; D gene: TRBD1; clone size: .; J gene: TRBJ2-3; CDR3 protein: CASSLAGGSTDTQYF; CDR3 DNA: TGCGCCAGCAGCTTAGCAGGGGGTAGCACAGATACGCAGTATTTT
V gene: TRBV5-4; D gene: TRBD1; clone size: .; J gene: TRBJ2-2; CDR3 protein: CASSSRGQVNTGELFF; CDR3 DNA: TGTGCCAGCAGCTCTAGGGGACAGGTGAACACCGGGGAGCTGTTTTTT
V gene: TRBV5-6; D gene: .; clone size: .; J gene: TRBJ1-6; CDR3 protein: CASSLVARPLTLHF; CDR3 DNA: TGTGCCAGCAGCTTGGTCGCGAGGCCTTTAACCCTCCACTTT
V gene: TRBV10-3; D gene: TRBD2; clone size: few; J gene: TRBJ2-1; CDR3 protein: CAISESGVAGRPYNEQFF; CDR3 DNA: TGTGCCATCAGTGAGTCGGGGGTAGCGGGTCGACCCTACAATGAGCAGTTCTTC
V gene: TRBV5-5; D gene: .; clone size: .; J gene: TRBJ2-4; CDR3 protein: CASSGQVDIQYF; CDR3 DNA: TGTGCCAGCAGCGGGCAGGTAGACATTCAGTACTTC
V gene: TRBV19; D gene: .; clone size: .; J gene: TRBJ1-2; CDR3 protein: CASSGAENNYGYTF; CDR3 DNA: TGTGCCAGTAGTGGGGCGGAAAATAACTATGGCTACACCTTC
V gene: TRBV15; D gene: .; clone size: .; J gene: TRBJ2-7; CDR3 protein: CATSRGLIYEQYF; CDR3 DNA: TGTGCCACCAGCAGAGGACTGATCTACGAGCAGTACTTC
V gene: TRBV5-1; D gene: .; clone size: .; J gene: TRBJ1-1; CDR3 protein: CASSTRQTGGTEAFF; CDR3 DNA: TGCGCCAGCAGCACCCGACAGACCGGGGGGACTGAAGCTTTCTTT
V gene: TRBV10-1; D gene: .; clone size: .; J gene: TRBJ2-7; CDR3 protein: CASSVSVLGNEQYF; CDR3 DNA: TGCGCCAGCAGTGTATCAGTATTGGGCAACGAGCAGTACTTC
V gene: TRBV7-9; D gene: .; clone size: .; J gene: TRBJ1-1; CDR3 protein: CASSFDGDMNTEAFF; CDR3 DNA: TGTGCCAGCAGCTTCGACGGGGACATGAACACTGAAGCTTTCTTT
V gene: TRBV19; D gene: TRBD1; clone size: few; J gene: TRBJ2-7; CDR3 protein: CASSMGTGGYEQYF; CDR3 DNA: TGTGCCAGTAGTATGGGGACAGGGGGCTACGAGCAGTACTTC
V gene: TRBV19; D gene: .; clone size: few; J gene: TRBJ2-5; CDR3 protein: CASSIATGLGETQYF; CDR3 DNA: TGTGCCAGTAGTATCGCTACAGGGCTAGGAGAGACCCAGTACTTC
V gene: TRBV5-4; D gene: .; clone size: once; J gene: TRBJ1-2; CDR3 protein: CASSIGGNYGYTF; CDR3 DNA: TGTGCCAGCAGCATCGGCGGTAACTATGGCTACACCTTC
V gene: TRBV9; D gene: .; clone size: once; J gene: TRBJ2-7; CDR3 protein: CASSVDQGTTPYEQYF; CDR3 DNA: TGTGCCAGCAGCGTCGACCAGGGGACTACCCCCTACGAGCAGTACTTC
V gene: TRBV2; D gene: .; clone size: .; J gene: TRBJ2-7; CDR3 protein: CASSEALEQYF; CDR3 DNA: TGTGCCAGCAGTGAAGCTCTCGAGCAGTACTTC
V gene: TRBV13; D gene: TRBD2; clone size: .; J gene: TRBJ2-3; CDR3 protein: CASSSRFLWGSGEPPDTQYF; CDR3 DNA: TGTGCCAGCAGCTCCCGCTTTTTGTGGGGTAGCGGGGAACCCCCAGATACGCAGTATTTT
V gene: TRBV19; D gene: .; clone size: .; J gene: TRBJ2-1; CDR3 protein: CASSPGSPFSEQFF; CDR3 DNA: TGTGCCAGTAGTCCGGGATCCCCCTTCAGTGAGCAGTTCTTC
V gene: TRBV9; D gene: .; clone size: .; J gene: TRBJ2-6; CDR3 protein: CASMSSGANVLTF; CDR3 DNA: TGTGCCAGCATGAGCTCTGGGGCCAACGTCCTGACTTTC
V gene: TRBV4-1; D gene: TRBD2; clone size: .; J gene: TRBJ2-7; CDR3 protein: CASSQGLAGSYEQYF; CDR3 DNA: TGCGCCAGCAGCCAAGGTCTAGCGGGATCCTACGAGCAGTACTTC
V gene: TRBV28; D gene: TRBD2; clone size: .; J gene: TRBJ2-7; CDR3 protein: CASSLGGVAYEQYF; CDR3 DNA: TGTGCCAGCAGTTTAGGGGGGGTCGCTTACGAGCAGTACTTC
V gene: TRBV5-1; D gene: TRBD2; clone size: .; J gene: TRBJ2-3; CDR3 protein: CASSSLAGVPTDTQYF; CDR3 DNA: TGCGCCAGCAGCTCCCTAGCGGGAGTTCCCACAGATACGCAGTATTTT
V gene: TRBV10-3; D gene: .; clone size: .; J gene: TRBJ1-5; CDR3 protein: CAIKDSSNQPQHF; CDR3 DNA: TGCGCCATCAAGGACAGTAGCAATCAGCCCCAGCATTTT
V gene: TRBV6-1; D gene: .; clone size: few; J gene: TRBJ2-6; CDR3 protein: CASSENLGSGANVLTF; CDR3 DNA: TGTGCCAGCAGTGAGAATCTAGGCTCTGGGGCCAACGTCCTGACTTTC
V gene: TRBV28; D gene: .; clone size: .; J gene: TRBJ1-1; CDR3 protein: CASSLEHRSTEAFF; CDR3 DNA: TGTGCCAGCAGTTTAGAACACCGCAGCACTGAAGCTTTCTTT
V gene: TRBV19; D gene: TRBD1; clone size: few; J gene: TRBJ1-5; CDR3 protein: CASSRLKDRLNQPQHF; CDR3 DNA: TGTGCCAGTAGTAGGCTCAAGGACAGGCTCAATCAGCCCCAGCATTTT
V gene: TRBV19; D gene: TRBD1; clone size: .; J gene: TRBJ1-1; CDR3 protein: CASSIDRAGEAFF; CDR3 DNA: TGTGCCAGTAGTATTGACAGGGCTGGTGAAGCTTTCTTT
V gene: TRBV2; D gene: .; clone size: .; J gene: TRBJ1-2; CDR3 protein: CASSPTDGYTF; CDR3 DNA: TGTGCCAGCAGTCCGACTGATGGCTACACCTTC
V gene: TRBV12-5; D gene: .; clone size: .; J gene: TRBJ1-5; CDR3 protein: CASGLMGTYSNQPQHF; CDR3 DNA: TGTGCTAGTGGTTTGATGGGCACGTATAGCAATCAGCCCCAGCATTTT
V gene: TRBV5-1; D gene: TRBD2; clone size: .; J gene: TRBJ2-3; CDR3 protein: CASSLVGLAGSSDTQYF; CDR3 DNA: TGCGCCAGCAGCTTGGTGGGACTAGCGGGGTCTTCGGATACGCAGTATTTT
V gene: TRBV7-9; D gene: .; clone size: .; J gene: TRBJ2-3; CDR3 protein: CASSSRLADTQYF; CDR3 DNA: TGTGCCAGCAGCAGCCGACTAGCAGATACGCAGTATTTT